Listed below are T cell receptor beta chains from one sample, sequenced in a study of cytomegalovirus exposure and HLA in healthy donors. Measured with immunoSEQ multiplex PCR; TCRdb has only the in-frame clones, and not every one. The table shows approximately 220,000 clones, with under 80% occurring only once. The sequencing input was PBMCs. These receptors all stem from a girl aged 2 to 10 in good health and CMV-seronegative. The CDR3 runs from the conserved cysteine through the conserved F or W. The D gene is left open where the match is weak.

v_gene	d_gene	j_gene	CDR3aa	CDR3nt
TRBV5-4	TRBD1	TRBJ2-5	CASSPWTGEETQYF	TGTGCCAGCAGCCCATGGACAGGGGAAGAGACCCAGTACTTC
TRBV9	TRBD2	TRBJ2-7	CASSVAWGAGVEQYF	TGTGCCAGCAGCGTTGCTTGGGGAGCGGGAGTCGAGCAGTACTTC
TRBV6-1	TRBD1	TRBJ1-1	CASSGQGAVLYTEAFF	TGTGCCAGCAGTGGACAGGGCGCAGTCTTGTACACTGAAGCTTTCTTT
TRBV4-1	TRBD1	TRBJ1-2	CASSQDRQGVRGYTF	TGCGCCAGCAGCCAAGATAGGCAGGGGGTAAGGGGCTACACCTTC
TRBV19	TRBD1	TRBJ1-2	CASSIYGTGKGNYGYTF	TGTGCCAGTAGTATCTACGGGACAGGGAAGGGTAACTATGGCTACACCTTC
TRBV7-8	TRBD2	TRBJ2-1	CASSSHSGGGTYNEQFF	TGTGCCAGCAGCTCCCACTCGGGAGGAGGGACCTACAATGAGCAGTTCTTC
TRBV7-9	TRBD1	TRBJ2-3	CASSFPGTETDTQYF	TGTGCCAGCAGCTTCCCCGGGACAGAAACAGATACGCAGTATTTT
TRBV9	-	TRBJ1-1	CASSVGPNTEAFF	TGTGCCAGCAGCGTTGGGCCGAACACTGAAGCTTTCTTT
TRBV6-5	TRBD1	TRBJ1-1	CASSTGTGETEAFF	TGTGCCAGCAGCACCGGGACAGGGGAAACTGAAGCTTTCTTT
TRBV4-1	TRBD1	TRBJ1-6	CASSQDRGPGYNSPLHF	TGCGCCAGCAGCCAAGACAGGGGGCCCGGCTATAATTCACCCCTCCACTTT
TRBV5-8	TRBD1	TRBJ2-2	CASSLRVSRGGTNTGELFF	TGTGCCAGCAGCTTGAGGGTATCCAGAGGGGGCACGAACACCGGGGAGCTGTTTTTT
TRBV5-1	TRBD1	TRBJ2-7	CASSGSGTVYEQYF	TGCGCCAGCAGCGGATCCGGGACAGTCTACGAGCAGTACTTC
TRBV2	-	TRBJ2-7	CASSPRYEQYF	TGTGCCAGCAGTCCGCGATACGAGCAGTACTTC
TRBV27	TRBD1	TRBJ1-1	CASSTLSRQGAAFF	TGTGCCAGCAGTACCCTCTCCAGACAGGGTGCTGCTTTCTTT
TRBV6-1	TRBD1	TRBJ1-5	CASSETGVSNQPQHF	TGTGCCAGCAGTGAGACAGGGGTGAGCAATCAGCCCCAGCATTTT
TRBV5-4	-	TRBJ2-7	CASSLLDRAGYEQYF	TGTGCCAGCAGCTTGTTAGACAGGGCGGGATACGAGCAGTACTTC
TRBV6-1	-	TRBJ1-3	CASRDRFSGNTIYF	TGTGCCAGCAGGGACAGATTCTCTGGAAACACCATATATTTT
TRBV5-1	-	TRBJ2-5	CASSFGSGQETQYF	TGCGCCAGCAGCTTTGGGTCAGGGCAAGAGACCCAGTACTTC
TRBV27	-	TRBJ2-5	CASSRVGGRETQYF	TGTGCCAGCAGTCGGGTCGGGGGGCGGGAGACCCAGTACTTC